This T cell receptor (beta chain) is from a study of blood T cells in healthy people across ages. This CDR3 has 14 residues. Germline CDR1 is SGHTA and CDR2 is FQGNSA. V shed 5 bases and J shed 2 bases, with 11 bases lying between them. Alongside a J-beta primer mix, a sample-barcoded 5' primer served in a second PCR lasting roughly 7 to 12 cycles. TCRdb processed the 5' RACE reads anew with MiXCR; each CDR3 protein has one entry. The sample comprises 250,000 to 300,000 distinct CDR3 sequences, 25% to 30% of which are singletons, and roughly 28% rests with the top ten. Material: blood. The chain uses TRBV7-2 and TRBJ2-3; the D call may be TRBD1 or TRBD2 (5 bases each). This TCR was sampled from a woman in her 70s in good health. The CDR3 region has the DNA TGTGCCAGCAGCCAAATGGGGGTCACAGATACGCAGTATTTT. It encodes CASSQMGVTDTQYF.